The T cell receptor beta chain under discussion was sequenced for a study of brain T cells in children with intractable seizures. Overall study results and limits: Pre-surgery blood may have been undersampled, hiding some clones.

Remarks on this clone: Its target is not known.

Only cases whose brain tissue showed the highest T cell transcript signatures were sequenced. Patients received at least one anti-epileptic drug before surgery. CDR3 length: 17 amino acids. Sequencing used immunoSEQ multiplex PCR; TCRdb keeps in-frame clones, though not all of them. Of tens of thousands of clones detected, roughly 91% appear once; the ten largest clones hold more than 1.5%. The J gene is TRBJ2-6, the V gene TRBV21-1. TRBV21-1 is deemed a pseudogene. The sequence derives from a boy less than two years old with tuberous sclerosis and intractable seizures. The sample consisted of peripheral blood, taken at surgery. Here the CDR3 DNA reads TGTGCCAGCAGCAAAGAAAGACCTGTCTCTGGGGCCAACGTCCTGACTTTC. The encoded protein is CASSKERPVSGANVLTF.